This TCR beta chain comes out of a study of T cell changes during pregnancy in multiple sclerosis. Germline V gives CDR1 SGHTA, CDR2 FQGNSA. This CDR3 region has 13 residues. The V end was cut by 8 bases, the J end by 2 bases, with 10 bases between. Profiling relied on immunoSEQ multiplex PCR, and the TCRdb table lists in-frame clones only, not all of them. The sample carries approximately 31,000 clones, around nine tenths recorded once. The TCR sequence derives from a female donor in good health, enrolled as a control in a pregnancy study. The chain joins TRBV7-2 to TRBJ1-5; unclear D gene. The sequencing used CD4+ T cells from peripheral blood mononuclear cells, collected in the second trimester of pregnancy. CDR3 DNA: TGTGCCAGCGGAAACGAGGGCAATCAGCCCCAGCATTTT. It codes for CASGNEGNQPQHF.